Listed below are T cell receptor beta chains from one sample, sequenced in a study of blood T cells in healthy people across ages. One entry per CDR3 protein, called by TCRdb with MiXCR from the 5' RACE reads. The data show approximately 690,000 distinct CDR3 sequences, with approximately 40% seen just once and about 30% held by the top ten. Material: blood. These receptors were obtained from an older man in good health. Both conserved end residues are part of each CDR3. The order of the fields is D gene, clone size, J gene, CDR3 length, V gene, CDR3 DNA, CDR3 protein. The D gene is left open where the match is weak. Rows give clone size only sometimes, using once, few, many, or a class for an expanded clone.

D gene: .
clone size: .
J gene: TRBJ2-7
CDR3 length: 12
V gene: TRBV28
CDR3 DNA: TGTGCCAGCAGTCCTCCTCCTAGATCGCAGTACTTC
CDR3 protein: CASSPPPRSQYF

D gene: .
clone size: .
J gene: TRBJ2-1
CDR3 length: 16
V gene: TRBV3-1
CDR3 DNA: TGTGCCAGCAGCCAAGCGGGCGGGGCATCCTACAATGAGCAGTTCTTC
CDR3 protein: CASSQAGGASYNEQFF

D gene: .
clone size: .
J gene: TRBJ2-4
CDR3 length: 15
V gene: TRBV10-3
CDR3 DNA: TGTGCCATCAGTGAGAGCGGAAGAGGCAAAAACATTCAGTACTTC
CDR3 protein: CAISESGRGKNIQYF

D gene: .
clone size: .
J gene: TRBJ2-3
CDR3 length: 16
V gene: TRBV4-3
CDR3 DNA: TGCGCCAGCAGCCAAGAGGGTGGGGAAAGCACAGATACGCAGTATTTT
CDR3 protein: CASSQEGGESTDTQYF

D gene: .
clone size: few
J gene: TRBJ1-2
CDR3 length: 15
V gene: TRBV6-2/TRBV6-3
CDR3 DNA: TGTGCCAGCAGAGATAGAAACAGGGACGGCTATGGCTACACCTTC
CDR3 protein: CASRDRNRDGYGYTF

D gene: .
clone size: .
J gene: TRBJ2-1
CDR3 length: 14
V gene: TRBV7-8
CDR3 DNA: TGTGCCAGCAGCTTAGCGTCATGGGGGGATGAGCAGTTCTTC
CDR3 protein: CASSLASWGDEQFF

D gene: .
clone size: once
J gene: TRBJ2-7
CDR3 length: 16
V gene: TRBV4-1
CDR3 DNA: TGCGCCAGCAGCACCCCTCGTGCAGGGGAGAACTACGAGCAGTACTTC
CDR3 protein: CASSTPRAGENYEQYF

D gene: TRBD2
clone size: few
J gene: TRBJ2-3
CDR3 length: 15
V gene: TRBV12-3/TRBV12-4
CDR3 DNA: TGTGCCAGCAGTTATGGGGGGGGGTACGCAGATACGCAGTATTTT
CDR3 protein: CASSYGGGYADTQYF

D gene: .
clone size: few
J gene: TRBJ2-2
CDR3 length: 12
V gene: TRBV29-1
CDR3 DNA: TGCAGCGCGGACAGACCAACCGGGGAGCTGTTTTTT
CDR3 protein: CSADRPTGELFF

D gene: .
clone size: many
J gene: TRBJ1-5
CDR3 length: 12
V gene: TRBV20-1
CDR3 DNA: TGCAGTGCTAGTTTGGGGAATCAGCCCCAGCATTTT
CDR3 protein: CSASLGNQPQHF

D gene: TRBD1
clone size: few
J gene: TRBJ2-1
CDR3 length: 14
V gene: TRBV2
CDR3 DNA: TGTGCCAGCAGTCTTAGGGACAGCTACAATGAGCAGTTCTTC
CDR3 protein: CASSLRDSYNEQFF

D gene: .
clone size: .
J gene: TRBJ2-1
CDR3 length: 16
V gene: TRBV6-5
CDR3 DNA: TGTGCCACCTCCCTTTGGGGCGGGAAGGGCTACAATGAGCAGTTCTTC
CDR3 protein: CATSLWGGKGYNEQFF

D gene: TRBD1
clone size: .
J gene: TRBJ2-7
CDR3 length: 17
V gene: TRBV7-6
CDR3 DNA: TGTGCCAGCAGCTTAGGTACTGGGACAGGGTACTCCTACGAGCAGTACTTC
CDR3 protein: CASSLGTGTGYSYEQYF

D gene: TRBD2
clone size: many
J gene: TRBJ2-1
CDR3 length: 14
V gene: TRBV27
CDR3 DNA: TGTGCCAGCAGTTTTGCAGCGGGGTGGAATGAGCAGTTCTTC
CDR3 protein: CASSFAAGWNEQFF

D gene: .
clone size: .
J gene: TRBJ1-1
CDR3 length: 13
V gene: TRBV7-9
CDR3 DNA: TGTGCCAGCAGGCGACAGGAGAACACTGAAGCTTTCTTT
CDR3 protein: CASRRQENTEAFF